The 21 T cell receptor beta chains below come from one sample, sequenced in a study of T cells after yellow fever vaccination. Each CDR3 protein gets one entry after TCRdb re-called the 5' RACE reads with MiXCR. Here the sample spans hundreds of thousands of distinct CDR3 sequences, about 6.2% being singletons. The sample consisted of PBMCs, taken 5 days after the yellow fever booster vaccination. Receptors originate from a man younger than 40 who received the YFV17D yellow fever vaccine.

This clonotype was counted between two and nine times. This rearrangement joins TRBV12-3 or TRBV12-4 to TRBJ2-1; possible D gene TRBD2, 6 bases. CDR3 length: 15 amino acids. With 4 bases removed from V and 3 bases from J, the gap between germline ends came to 13 bases. CDR3 in amino acids: CASSSSGARYNEQFF. CDR3 nucleotides: TGTGCCAGCAGTTCCTCGGGAGCCCGCTACAATGAGCAGTTCTTC.

This clonotype was counted many times. The chain joins TRBV5-6 to TRBJ2-5; TRBD2 matches at 7 bases. The trim removed 1 base at V and 5 bases at J, leaving 5 bases unmatched. CDR1 SGHDT and CDR2 YYEEEE come from the germline V gene. The CDR3 is made up of 14 amino acids. This CDR3 is CASSLIGLDETQYF. The CDR3 nucleotides read TGTGCCAGCAGCTTGATCGGACTAGATGAGACCCAGTACTTC.

The chain employs TRBV20-1 and TRBJ2-1; D gene unclear. Germline V gene sequence: CDR1 DFQATT, CDR2 SNEGSKA (reference sequence). This CDR3 contains 14 residues. Trimming shortened V by 1 base and J by 6 bases, and 13 bases separated the two germline ends. The chain's CDR3 is CSARVSSSVNEQFF. CDR3 DNA sequence: TGCAGTGCTAGAGTATCTAGTTCGGTCAATGAGCAGTTCTTC.

The V and J genes are TRBV29-1 and TRBJ1-2; a possible D gene is TRBD1 (6 bases). Trimming shortened V by 2 bases and J by 2 bases, and 12 bases separated the two germline ends. The CDR3 extends over 14 amino acids. Germline V lookup: CDR1 SQVTM, CDR2 ANQGSEA. The CDR3 protein is CSVEIGGGNYGYTF. For the CDR3, the DNA is TGCAGCGTTGAAATCGGGGGCGGGAACTATGGCTACACCTTC.

J is TRBJ2-1 and V is TRBV29-1; a weak D match, TRBD2 (6 bases). The CDR3 has 10 amino acids. The V end lost 3 bases, the J end lost 15 bases, and 12 bases lay between the germline ends. In germline, CDR1 is SQVTM, CDR2 ANQGSEA. The CDR3 reads CSVEGGGPFF. The CDR3 coding sequence is TGCAGCGTTGAGGGAGGCGGTCCGTTCTTC.

In its sample, this clonotype was seen many times. The V gene is TRBV7-8, the J gene TRBJ2-7, with D tentatively TRBD1 (5 bases). Deletions cut 1 base from V and 3 bases from J, with 13 bases between. Germline V lookup: CDR1 SGHVS, CDR2 FQNEAQ. The CDR3 totals 15 residues. The CDR3 loop reads CASSLVLTASYEQYF. CDR3 DNA sequence: TGTGCCAGCAGCTTAGTCTTGACAGCAAGCTACGAGCAGTACTTC.

V gene TRBV20-1 combines with J gene TRBJ2-7, with TRBD1 matching 9 bases. Germline-derived CDR1 and CDR2 are DFQATT and SNEGSKA (reference sequence). This CDR3 region has 12 residues. With V trimmed by 6 bases and J by 7 bases, 7 bases remained unmatched. The CDR3 is CSASQGAKEQYF. CDR3 nucleotides: TGCAGTGCGTCACAGGGGGCAAAAGAGCAGTACTTC.

This clonotype has more than one count but fewer than ten. This chain links TRBV20-1 with TRBJ2-3; D uncertain. V gave up 0 bases and J gave up 0 bases, with 16 bases separating them. The CDR3 is 17 residues long. CDR1 DFQATT and CDR2 SNEGSKA come from the germline V gene (reference sequence). The CDR3 DNA reads TGCAGTGCTAGAGATACTGGGTGGGGAAAGAGCACAGATACGCAGTATTTT. Translated: CSARDTGWGKSTDTQYF.

The chain is built from TRBV6-2 or TRBV6-3 and TRBJ2-4; TRBD1 matches at 7 bases. CDR3 length: 15 residues. The V gene's germline CDR1 is MNHEY and CDR2 SVGEGT. V lost 5 bases and J lost 1; bases outside the gene matches: 5. CDR3 amino acids: CASSPMTGAKNIQYF. Here the CDR3 DNA reads TGTGCCAGCAGTCCCATGACAGGGGCCAAAAACATTCAGTACTTC.

This chain links TRBV27 with TRBJ2-4; tentatively, D is TRBD2 (5 bases). The CDR3 totals 16 residues. Germline lookup yields CDR1 MNHEY and CDR2 SMNVEV (reference sequence). Trimming took 3 bases from V and 2 from J, leaving 14 bases between them. The CDR3 sequence: CASSLAARETKNIQYF. The CDR3, as DNA: TGTGCCAGCAGTTTGGCAGCAAGGGAGACCAAAAACATTCAGTACTTC.

There are many counts of this clonotype. This chain joins TRBV29-1 and TRBJ2-3; D is possibly TRBD1 or TRBD2 (6 bases each). V was pared by 7 bases and J by 6 bases, with 11 bases between. This CDR3 is 11 amino acids long. Germline-derived CDR1 and CDR2 are SQVTM and ANQGSEA. CDR3 DNA sequence: TGCAGCGCTCGGAGGGGGGATACGCAGTATTTT. This translates into CSARRGDTQYF.

This chain joins TRBV5-1 and TRBJ2-7, with D possibly TRBD1 on 6 matching bases. V dropped 1 base and J dropped 5 bases, with 13 bases sitting between them. This CDR3 is 14 amino acids long. CDR1 is SGHRS, CDR2 YFSETQ, per germline. CDR3: CASSLSTGEDEQYF. CDR3 in DNA: TGCGCCAGCAGCTTGTCGACAGGTGAAGACGAGCAGTACTTC. Variable domain in full (rest from reference TRBV5-1 and TRBJ2-7): KAGVTQTPRYLIKTRGQQVTLSCSPISGHRSVSWYQQTPGQGLQFLFEYFSETQRNKGNFPGRFSGRQFSNSRSEMNVSTLELGDSALYLCASSLSTGEDEQYFGPGTRLTVT.

This clonotype showed up just a few times. The chain employs TRBV25-1 and TRBJ2-7; 9 bases match TRBD2. Germline lookup yields CDR1 MGHDK and CDR2 SYGVNS. Germline trimming cut 4 bases from V and 4 bases from J; bases unmatched to any gene: 8. The CDR3 is 15 residues long. The CDR3 loop reads CASSAGAGGIYEQYF. Written as DNA, the CDR3 is TGTGCCAGCAGTGCGGGAGCGGGAGGTATATACGAGCAGTACTTC.

This clonotype was found many times. J is TRBJ1-6 and V is TRBV7-9; 10 positions agree with TRBD1. J gave up 10 bases and V 5 bases, and 14 bases lay outside the gene matches. This CDR3 region has 17 residues. Germline-derived CDR1 and CDR2 are SEHNR and FQNEAQ (reference sequence). Here the CDR3 reads CASSTPPGTGVASPLHF. CDR3 nucleotide sequence: TGTGCCAGCAGCACACCCCCCGGGACAGGGGTAGCCTCACCCCTCCACTTT. The variable domain in full, completed from reference TRBV7-9 and TRBJ1-6, reads DTGVSQNPRHKITKRGQNVTFRCDPISEHNRLYWYRQTLGQGPEFLTYFQNEAQLEKSRLLSDRFSAERPKGSFSTLEIQRTEQGDSAMYLCASSTPPGTGVASPLHFGNGTRLTVT.

As for this clonotype: The junction departs from germline at one end; a sequencing error may be responsible. The chain employs TRBV5-1 and TRBJ2-3, with 7 bases identical to TRBD1. The CDR3 length is 15 residues. Per the germline V gene, CDR1 is SGHRS and CDR2 is YFSETQ. The CDR3 sequence is CASSLIPTTGTETHF. The CDR3 DNA reads as TGCGCCAGCAGCTTGATTCCCACTACCGGGACAGAAACCCATTTT.

This clonotype showed up many times. This rearrangement joins TRBV20-1 to TRBJ1-1; a possible D gene is TRBD1 (6 bases). Germline-derived CDR1 and CDR2 are DFQATT and SNEGSKA (reference sequence). V was pared by 2 bases and J by 4 bases, with 11 bases between. This CDR3 contains 13 residues. The CDR3 loop is CSARQGTFTEAFF. The CDR3 bases are TGCAGTGCTAGACAGGGGACCTTCACTGAAGCTTTCTTT.

The CDR3 loop reads CASSYVGSGISGYNEQFF. CDR3 bases: TGTGCCAGCAGTTACGTGGGTAGCGGGATCTCGGGTTACAATGAGCAGTTCTTC. The chain links TRBV6-2 or TRBV6-3 to TRBJ2-1; 8 bases are a match to TRBD2. The V and J ends lost 2 bases and 4 bases, in that order; junction bases with no gene match: 13. The germline V gene has CDR1 MNHEY and CDR2 SVGEGT. CDR3 length equals 18 residues.

This clonotype has a count of ten or more. The rearrangement joins TRBV7-2 to TRBJ2-7, with 7 bases identical to TRBD1. This CDR3 comprises 14 residues. The J segment lost 3 bases and the V segment lost 0 bases, leaving 2 bases of the junction unmatched. Germline CDR1 and CDR2: SGHTA and FQGNSA. The chain's CDR3 is CASSLAGTDYEQYF. CDR3 in DNA: TGTGCCAGCAGCTTAGCCGGGACAGACTACGAGCAGTACTTC.

This clonotype turned up a few times. The V call is TRBV2, the J call TRBJ2-3; possibly TRBD2 for D (5 bases). The CDR3 consists of 16 residues. Germline CDR1 SNHLY, CDR2 FYNNEI. Trimming took off 1 base at V and 2 bases at J, with 13 bases between the two ends. This chain's CDR3 is CASSEVSTIYTDTQYF. CDR3 DNA: TGTGCCAGCAGTGAAGTGTCGACTATCTACACAGATACGCAGTATTTT.

There are many counts of this clonotype. The V call is TRBV4-3, the J call TRBJ2-3; the D gene is possibly TRBD2 (6 bases). The CDR3 runs to 15 residues. Trimming cost V 4 bases and J 2 bases, with 13 bases left between them. Per germline, CDR1 LGHNA and CDR2 YSLEER. CDR3 region: CASSRRLDFTDTQYF. As DNA, the CDR3 is TGCGCCAGCAGCCGAAGACTAGACTTCACAGATACGCAGTATTTT.

Remarks on this clonotype: A read error is possible here, since a much larger clone lies one base away. The CDR3 loop is CASSFGGLAGILEQFF. CDR3 nucleotides: TGTGCCAGCAGCTTTGGAGGGCTAGCGGGAATATTGGAGCAGTTCTTC. The V and J genes are TRBV5-5 and TRBJ2-1, with 9 bases fitting TRBD2. CDR1 is SGHKS, CDR2 YYEKEE, per germline (reference sequence). This CDR3 comprises 16 residues. The V and J ends lost 2 bases and 10 bases, in that order; junction bases with no gene match: 13.